This TCR beta chain was found in a study of control samples from healthy donors and cancer patients (dated by TCRdb to 2018 to 2020). This clone was seen just once. Its antigen specificity is not known. One base away there is no much larger clone; base qualities are not given. The library was produced with the immunoSEQ multiplex PCR assay. In its TCRdb copy, this immuneACCESS table keeps in-frame sequences only and misses some clones. Where compared with another copy, unresolved V genes explain less than half of these, and the others have no known cause. For this sample the table gives over 50,000 clones, of which 88% were detected only once. Approximately 3.8% of the sample belongs to the ten largest clones. The sequenced sample consisted of blood. The receptor was derived from a man aged 50-59 years in good health.

The sequenced DNA: TGTGCCAGCAGCACTCGTCTGATGAACACTGAAGCTTTCTTT. It codes for CASSTRLMNTEAFF. The sequence is built from TRBV7-9 and TRBJ1-1; there is no confident call for the D gene. Trimming removed 5 bases from V and 0 bases from J, leaving 10 bases between the germline ends. Spanning cysteine to phenylalanine, the CDR3 consists of 14 amino acids. The sequence is cut down to CDR3 DNA, 42 bases in frame from base 1. CDR1 SEHNR and CDR2 FQNEAQ are derived from the germline V gene (reference sequence). Here the CDR3 is joined to the reference TRBV7-9 and TRBJ1-1 genes, and the full variable domain is: DTGVSQNPRHKITKRGQNVTFRCDPISEHNRLYWYRQTLGQGPEFLTYFQNEAQLEKSRLLSDRFSAERPKGSFSTLEIQRTEQGDSAMYLCASSTRLMNTEAFFGQGTRLTVV.